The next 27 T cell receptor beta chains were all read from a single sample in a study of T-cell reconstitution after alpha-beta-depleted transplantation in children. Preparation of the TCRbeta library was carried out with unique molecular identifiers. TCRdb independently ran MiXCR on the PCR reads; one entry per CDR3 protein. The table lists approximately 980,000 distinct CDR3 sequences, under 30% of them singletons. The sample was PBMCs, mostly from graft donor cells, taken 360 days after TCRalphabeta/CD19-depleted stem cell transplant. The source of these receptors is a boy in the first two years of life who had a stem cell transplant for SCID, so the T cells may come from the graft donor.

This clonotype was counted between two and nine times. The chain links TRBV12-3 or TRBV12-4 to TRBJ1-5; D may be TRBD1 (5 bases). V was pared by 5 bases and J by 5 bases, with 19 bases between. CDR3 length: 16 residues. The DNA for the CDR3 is TGTGCCAGCAGTCCCCCTCGGCAGGGTCCCCATCAGCCCCAGCATTTT. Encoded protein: CASSPPRQGPHQPQHF.

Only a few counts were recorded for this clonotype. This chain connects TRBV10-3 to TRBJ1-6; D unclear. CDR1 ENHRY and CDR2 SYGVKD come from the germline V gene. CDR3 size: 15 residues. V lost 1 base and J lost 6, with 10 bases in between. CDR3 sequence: CAISEFPAPNSPLHF. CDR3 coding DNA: TGTGCCATCAGTGAGTTTCCCGCGCCTAATTCACCCCTCCACTTT.

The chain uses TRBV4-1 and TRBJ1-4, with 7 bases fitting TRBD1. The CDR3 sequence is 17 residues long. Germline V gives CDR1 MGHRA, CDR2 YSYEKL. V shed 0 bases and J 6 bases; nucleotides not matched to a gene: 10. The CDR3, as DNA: TGCGCCAGCAGCCAAGAGCCGCCGGGACAGCCAGATGAAAAACTGTTTTTT. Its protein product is CASSQEPPGQPDEKLFF.

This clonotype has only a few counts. For the CDR3, the DNA is TGTGCCTCCTCTGCCGTGGACAGCGCCTACGAGCAGTACTTC. Protein product: CASSAVDSAYEQYF. The chain links TRBV19 to TRBJ2-7; TRBD1 might be the D (6 bases). This CDR3 contains 14 residues. Trimming pared 11 bases from V and 2 bases from J, leaving 19 bases between. Per the germline V gene, CDR1 is LNHDA and CDR2 is SQIVND (reference sequence).

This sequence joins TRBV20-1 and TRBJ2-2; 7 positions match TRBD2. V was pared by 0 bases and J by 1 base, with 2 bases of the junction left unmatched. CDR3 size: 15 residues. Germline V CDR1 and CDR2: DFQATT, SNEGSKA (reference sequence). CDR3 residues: CSAREGTMNTGELFF. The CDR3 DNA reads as TGCAGTGCTAGAGAGGGGACTATGAACACCGGGGAGCTGTTTTTT.

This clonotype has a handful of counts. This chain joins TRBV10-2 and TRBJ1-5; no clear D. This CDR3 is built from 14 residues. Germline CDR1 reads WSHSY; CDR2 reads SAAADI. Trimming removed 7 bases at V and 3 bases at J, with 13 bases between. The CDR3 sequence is CASNALGPNQPQHF. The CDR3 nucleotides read TGCGCCAGCAATGCTTTGGGCCCCAATCAGCCCCAGCATTTT.

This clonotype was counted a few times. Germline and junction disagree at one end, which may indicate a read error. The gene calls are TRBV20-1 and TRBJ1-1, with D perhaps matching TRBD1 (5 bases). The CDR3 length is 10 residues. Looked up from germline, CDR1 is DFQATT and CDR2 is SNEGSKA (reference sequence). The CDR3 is CSARVAGRVF. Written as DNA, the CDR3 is TGCAGTGCTAGAGTGGCAGGGCGGGTCTTT.

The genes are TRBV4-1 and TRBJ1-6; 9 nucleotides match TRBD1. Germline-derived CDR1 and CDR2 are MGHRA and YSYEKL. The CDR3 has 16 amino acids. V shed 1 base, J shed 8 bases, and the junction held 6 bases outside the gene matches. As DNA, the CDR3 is TGCGCCAGCAGCCAAGTCGGACAGGGGTTATATTCACCCCTCCACTTT. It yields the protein CASSQVGQGLYSPLHF.

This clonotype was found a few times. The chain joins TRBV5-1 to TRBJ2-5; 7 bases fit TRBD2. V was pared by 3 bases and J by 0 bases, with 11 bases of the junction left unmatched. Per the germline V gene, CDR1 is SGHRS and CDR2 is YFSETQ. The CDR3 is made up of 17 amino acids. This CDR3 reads CASSSHPNGGYQETQYF. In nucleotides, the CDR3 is TGCGCCAGCAGCTCCCACCCCAACGGGGGGTACCAAGAGACCCAGTACTTC.

CDR3 amino acids: CASSFGGTLDSPLHF. The CDR3, as DNA: TGTGCCAGCAGTTTCGGTGGGACACTAGATTCACCCCTCCACTTT. The chain has TRBV27 and TRBJ1-6; D is perhaps TRBD1 (6 bases). CDR3 length: 15 residues. The ends were cut back, 3 bases at V and 8 bases at J, with 14 bases in the middle. Germline-derived CDR1 and CDR2 are MNHEY and SMNVEV (reference sequence).

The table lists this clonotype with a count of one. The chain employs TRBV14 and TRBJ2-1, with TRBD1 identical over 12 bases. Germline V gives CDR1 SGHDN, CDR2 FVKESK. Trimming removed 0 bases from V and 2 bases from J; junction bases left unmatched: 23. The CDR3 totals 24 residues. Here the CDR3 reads CASSQEEPLEPGQGALIPYNEQFF. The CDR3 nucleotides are TGTGCCAGCAGCCAAGAAGAGCCCCTAGAACCGGGACAGGGGGCTCTAATTCCCTACAATGAGCAGTTCTTC.

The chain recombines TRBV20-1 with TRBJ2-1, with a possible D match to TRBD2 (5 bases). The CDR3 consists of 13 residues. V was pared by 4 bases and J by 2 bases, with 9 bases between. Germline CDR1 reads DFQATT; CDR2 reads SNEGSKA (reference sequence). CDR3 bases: TGCAGTGCTATGGCCGGGGCCTACAATGAGCAGTTCTTC. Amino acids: CSAMAGAYNEQFF.

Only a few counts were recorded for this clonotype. The CDR3 DNA is TGTGCCATCGGGGGGAACTACAATGAGCAGTTCTTC. Translating it yields CAIGGNYNEQFF. This chain joins TRBV10-3 and TRBJ2-1; a weak D match, TRBD2 (6 bases). Germline V gene data show CDR1 as ENHRY and CDR2 as SYGVKD. The CDR3 spans 12 residues. V was shortened by 8 bases and J by 3 bases, with 8 bases between the two germline ends.

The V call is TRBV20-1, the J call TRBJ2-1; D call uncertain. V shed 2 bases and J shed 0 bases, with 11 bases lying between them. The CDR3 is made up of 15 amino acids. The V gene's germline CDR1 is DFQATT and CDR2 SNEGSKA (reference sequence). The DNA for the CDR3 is TGCAGTGCTAGATATGGCGTTGGCTCCTACAATGAGCAGTTCTTC. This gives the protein CSARYGVGSYNEQFF.

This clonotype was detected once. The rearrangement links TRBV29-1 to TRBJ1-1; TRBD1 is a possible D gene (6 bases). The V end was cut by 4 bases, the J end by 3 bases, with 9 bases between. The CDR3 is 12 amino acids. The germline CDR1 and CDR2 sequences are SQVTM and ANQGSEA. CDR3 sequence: CSVGAGDTEAFF. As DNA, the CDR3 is TGCAGCGTTGGGGCAGGGGACACTGAAGCTTTCTTT. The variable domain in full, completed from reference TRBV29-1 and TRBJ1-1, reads SAVISQKPSRDICQRGTSLTIQCQVDSQVTMMFWYRQQPGQSLTLIATANQGSEATYESGFVIDKFPISRPNLTFSTLTVSNMSPEDSSIYLCSVGAGDTEAFFGQGTRLTVV.

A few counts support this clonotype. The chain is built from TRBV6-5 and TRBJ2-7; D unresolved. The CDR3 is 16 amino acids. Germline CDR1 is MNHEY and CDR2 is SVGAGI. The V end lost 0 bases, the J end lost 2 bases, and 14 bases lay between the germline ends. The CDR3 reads CASSYSAGRITYEQYF. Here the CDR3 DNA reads TGTGCCAGCAGTTACTCGGCCGGTCGGATTACCTACGAGCAGTACTTC.

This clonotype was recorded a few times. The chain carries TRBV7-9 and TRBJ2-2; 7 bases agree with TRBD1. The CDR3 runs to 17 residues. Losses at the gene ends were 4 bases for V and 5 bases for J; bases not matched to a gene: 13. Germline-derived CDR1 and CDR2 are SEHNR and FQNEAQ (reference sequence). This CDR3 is CASSSISDRVRTGELFF. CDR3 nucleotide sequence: TGTGCCAGCAGCTCAATATCCGACAGGGTTCGGACCGGGGAGCTGTTTTTT.

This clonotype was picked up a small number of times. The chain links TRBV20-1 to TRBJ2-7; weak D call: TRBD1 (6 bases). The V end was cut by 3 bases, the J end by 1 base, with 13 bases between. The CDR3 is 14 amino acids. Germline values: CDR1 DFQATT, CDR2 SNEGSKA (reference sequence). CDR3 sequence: CSARGAAGSYEQYF. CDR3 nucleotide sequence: TGCAGTGCTAGGGGGGCGGCAGGATCCTACGAGCAGTACTTC.

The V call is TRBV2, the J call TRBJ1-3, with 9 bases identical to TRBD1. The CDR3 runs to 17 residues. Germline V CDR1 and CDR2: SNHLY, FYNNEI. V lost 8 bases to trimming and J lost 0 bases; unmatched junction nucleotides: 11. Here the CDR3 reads CASEEGTGRFSGNTIYF. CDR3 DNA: TGTGCCAGCGAGGAGGGGACAGGGCGATTCTCTGGAAACACCATATATTTT.

This CDR3 is CASSLALSGEQYF. The CDR3 coding sequence is TGTGCCAGCAGTTTAGCCCTGAGCGGCGAGCAGTACTTC. The chain links TRBV12-3 or TRBV12-4 to TRBJ2-7; D is possibly TRBD2 (5 bases). The CDR3 is made up of 13 amino acids. V lost 0 bases and J lost 6, with 9 bases in between.

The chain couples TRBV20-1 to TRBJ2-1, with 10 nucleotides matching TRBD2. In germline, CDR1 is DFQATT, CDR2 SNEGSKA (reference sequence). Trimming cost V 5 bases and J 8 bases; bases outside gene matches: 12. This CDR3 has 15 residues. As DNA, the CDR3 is TGCAGTGCTGATGGAGCGGGGGGGACGCCGCATGAGCAGTTCTTC. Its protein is CSADGAGGTPHEQFF.

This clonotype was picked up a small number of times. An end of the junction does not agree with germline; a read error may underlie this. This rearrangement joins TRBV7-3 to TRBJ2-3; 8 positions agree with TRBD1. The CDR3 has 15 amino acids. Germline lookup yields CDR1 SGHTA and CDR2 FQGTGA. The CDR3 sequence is CASSPASGGTDTQYF. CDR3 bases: TGTGCCAGCAGCCCCGCCTCAGGGGGCACGGATACGCAGTATTTT.

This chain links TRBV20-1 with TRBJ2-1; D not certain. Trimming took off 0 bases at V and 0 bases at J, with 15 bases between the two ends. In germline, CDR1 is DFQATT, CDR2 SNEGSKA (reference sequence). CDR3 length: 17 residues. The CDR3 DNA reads TGCAGTGCTAGAGATCTGGGGTTGAGTGGCTCCTACAATGAGCAGTTCTTC. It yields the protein CSARDLGLSGSYNEQFF.

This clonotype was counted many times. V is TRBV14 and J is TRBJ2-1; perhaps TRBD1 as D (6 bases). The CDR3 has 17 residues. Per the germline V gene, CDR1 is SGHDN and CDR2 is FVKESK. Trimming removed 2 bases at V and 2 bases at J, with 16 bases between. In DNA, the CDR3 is TGTGCCAGCAGCCAACCCTCTAGGGCAGGGGCCTACAATGAGCAGTTCTTC. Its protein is CASSQPSRAGAYNEQFF.

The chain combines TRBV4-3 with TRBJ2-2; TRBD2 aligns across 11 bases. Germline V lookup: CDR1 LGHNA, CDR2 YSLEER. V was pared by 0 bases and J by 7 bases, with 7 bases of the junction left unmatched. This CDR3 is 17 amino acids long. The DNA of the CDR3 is TGCGCCAGCAGCCAAGAATCGGCTAGCGGGGGGTTCGGGGAGCTGTTTTTT. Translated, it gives CASSQESASGGFGELFF.

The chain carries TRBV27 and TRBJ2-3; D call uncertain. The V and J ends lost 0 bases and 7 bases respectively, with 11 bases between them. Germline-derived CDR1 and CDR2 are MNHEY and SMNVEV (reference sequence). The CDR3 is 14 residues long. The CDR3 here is CASSLSRRVNTQYF. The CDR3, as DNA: TGTGCCAGCAGTTTATCGAGGAGAGTAAATACGCAGTATTTT.

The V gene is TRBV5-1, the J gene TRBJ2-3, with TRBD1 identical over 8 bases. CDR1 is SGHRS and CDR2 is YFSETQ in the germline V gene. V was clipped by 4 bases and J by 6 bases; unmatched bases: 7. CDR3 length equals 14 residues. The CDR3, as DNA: TGCGCCAGCAGCACCGGACAGGGAAAGGATACGCAGTATTTT. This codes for CASSTGQGKDTQYF.